The next 18 T cell receptor beta chains were all read from a single sample in a study of CXCR3-negative and CXCR3-positive naive CD8 T cells. General observations from the study: Naive cells that were CXCR3-positive had more hydrophobic TRB CDR3s (compared with CXCR3-negative naive cells).

The libraries of TRB cDNA were constructed through 5' RACE using UMI labels. TCRdb re-called the 5' RACE reads; every CDR3 protein appears as one record, without DNA. This sample's clone table lists about 56,000 distinct CDR3 sequences. For these TCRs, the target antigens are not known. The specimen was naive CXCR3+ CD8+ T cells from blood. The sample's subset: CD45RO-CCR7+CD27+CD95- naive CD8+ T cells expressing CXCR3 (TNR3+). Source of these receptors: a human donor in good health. Some clones in this sample may be carry-over from other donors' samples.

The J gene is TRBJ1-5, the V gene TRBV2; TCRdb selects TRBD1, and the lack of DNA leaves this call unchecked. The CDR3 has 17 residues. Germline lookup yields CDR1 SNHLY and CDR2 FYNNEI. Here the CDR3 reads CASSGLGTGASNQPQHF.

J is TRBJ2-7 and V is TRBV28; the TCRdb D gene call, TRBD1, has no DNA to confirm it. The CDR3 runs to 14 residues. Germline-derived CDR1 and CDR2 are MDHEN and SYDVKM. The CDR3 protein is CASSLLAGTYEQYF.

The J gene is TRBJ2-1, the V gene TRBV20-1; no DNA is available, so the TRBD2 call from TCRdb remains unchecked. CDR3 size: 16 residues. Germline values: CDR1 DFQATT, CDR2 SNEGSKA (reference sequence). The CDR3 spells CSARPLGTSLYNEQFF.

The gene calls are TRBV7-6 and TRBJ2-2. This CDR3 spans 13 amino acids. Germline lookup yields CDR1 SGHVS and CDR2 FNYEAQ. This CDR3 is CASSLVSTGELFF.

V usage is TRBV4-1 and J usage is TRBJ1-4. CDR3 length equals 15 residues. From germline, CDR1 is MGHRA and CDR2 YSYEKL. The CDR3 loop reads CASSQVKPSNEKLFF.

V is TRBV20-1 and J is TRBJ2-1; without DNA, the TCRdb call of TRBD2 cannot be checked. CDR1 is DFQATT and CDR2 is SNEGSKA in the germline V gene (reference sequence). The CDR3 is made up of 12 amino acids. The CDR3 protein is CSASHPLAEQFF.

The chain carries TRBV29-1 and TRBJ2-3; as DNA is missing, the TRBD1 call by TCRdb cannot be tested. CDR1 is SQVTM and CDR2 is ANQGSEA in the germline V gene. The CDR3 totals 14 residues. CDR3 amino acids: CSAAGTGGADTQYF.

The rearrangement uses TRBV3-1 and TRBJ2-1; TCRdb indicates TRBD1, and absent DNA this call remains unverified. This CDR3 contains 15 residues. Germline V lookup: CDR1 LGHDT, CDR2 YNNKEL (reference sequence). CDR3 sequence reads: CASSQGPGINNEQFF.

The chain has TRBV5-5 and TRBJ2-7; checking the TCRdb D call of TRBD2 is not possible without DNA. This CDR3 has 15 residues. Germline CDR1 SGHKS, CDR2 YYEKEE (reference sequence). The CDR3 sequence is CASSSTSYISYEQYF.

The chain is built from TRBV20-1 and TRBJ2-7; TCRdb designates TRBD1, a call that cannot be tested without DNA. CDR3 length equals 14 residues. Germline assignment: CDR1 DFQATT and CDR2 SNEGSKA (reference sequence). CDR3 residues: CSPWDSQKDYEQYF.

The V and J genes are TRBV12-2 and TRBJ1-5; lacking DNA, the TRBD1 call made by TCRdb goes unchecked. TRBV12-2 is designated a pseudogene. This CDR3 spans 15 amino acids. The CDR3: CASQLEGQLQGPQHF.

The V gene is TRBV2, the J gene TRBJ2-3. The CDR3 has 12 residues. Germline V lookup: CDR1 SNHLY, CDR2 FYNNEI. The CDR3 reads CASSEFVDTQYF. The entire variable domain, with the rest obtained from reference TRBV2 and TRBJ2-3, is as follows: EPEVTQTPSHQVTQMGQEVILRCVPISNHLYFYWYRQILGQKVEFLVSFYNNEISEKSEIFDDQFSVERPDGSNFTLKIRSTKLEDSAMYFCASSEFVDTQYFGPGTRLTVL.

This chain connects TRBV12-3 or TRBV12-4 to TRBJ1-5. CDR3 length: 15 residues. CDR3 protein: CASSSSNFPLQPQHF.

The gene calls are TRBV29-1 and TRBJ2-7; as DNA is missing, the TRBD1 call by TCRdb cannot be tested. The CDR3 sequence is 13 residues long. The germline V gene has CDR1 SQVTM and CDR2 ANQGSEA. CDR3: CSVVVMGGGEQYF.

This sequence joins TRBV12-3 or TRBV12-4 and TRBJ2-7; the D call of TRBD1 rests on TCRdb alone, since no DNA is present to check it. The CDR3 has 16 residues. CDR3: CASSPLGAGLTYEQYF.

The chain couples TRBV25-1 to TRBJ1-1; TCRdb calls TRBD1, which cannot be checked without DNA. The CDR3 length is 15 residues. Germline V lookup: CDR1 MGHDK, CDR2 SYGVNS. The chain's CDR3 is CASSEPGEGGSEAFF.

The CDR3 is CASSQVRGGTDTQYF. The chain joins TRBV4-1 to TRBJ2-3; the TCRdb call, TRBD1, lacks DNA for checking. CDR1 MGHRA and CDR2 YSYEKL come from the germline V gene. There are 15 residues in the CDR3.

This chain joins TRBV7-9 and TRBJ2-4. From germline, CDR1 is SEHNR and CDR2 FQNEAQ (reference sequence). This CDR3 spans 14 amino acids. The CDR3 here is CASSLTSGKNIQYF.